This TCR beta chain came from a study of cytomegalovirus exposure and HLA in healthy donors. Across the study: From HLA-typed donors, an early data release held some 80 million unique TCRs. Overall study findings and caveats: In a later analysis, TCR beta V- and J-gene trimming was associated with a missense DCLRE1C variant. Most CMV-associated TCR beta chains appeared HLA-restricted in a later analysis.

Amplification used 60 Vbeta primers and 13 Jbeta primers. TCRdb's table, derived via immunoSEQ multiplex PCR, lists solely in-frame clones and lacks some. The table includes about 120,000 clones, 80% to 85% detected once. Points on this clone: Its antigen is not identified.

This CDR3 region has 12 residues. Germline CDR1 and CDR2: SGHAT and FQDESV (reference sequence). V lost 5 bases to trimming and J lost 1 base, with 5 bases between them. V usage is TRBV11-1 and J usage is TRBJ2-5; D remains ambiguous. The receptor comes from a woman aged 35 to 49 in good health and CMV-seronegative. The specimen sequenced was PBMCs. CDR3 region: CASSPSQETQYF. The DNA of the CDR3 is TGTGCCAGCAGCCCGAGCCAAGAGACCCAGTACTTC.